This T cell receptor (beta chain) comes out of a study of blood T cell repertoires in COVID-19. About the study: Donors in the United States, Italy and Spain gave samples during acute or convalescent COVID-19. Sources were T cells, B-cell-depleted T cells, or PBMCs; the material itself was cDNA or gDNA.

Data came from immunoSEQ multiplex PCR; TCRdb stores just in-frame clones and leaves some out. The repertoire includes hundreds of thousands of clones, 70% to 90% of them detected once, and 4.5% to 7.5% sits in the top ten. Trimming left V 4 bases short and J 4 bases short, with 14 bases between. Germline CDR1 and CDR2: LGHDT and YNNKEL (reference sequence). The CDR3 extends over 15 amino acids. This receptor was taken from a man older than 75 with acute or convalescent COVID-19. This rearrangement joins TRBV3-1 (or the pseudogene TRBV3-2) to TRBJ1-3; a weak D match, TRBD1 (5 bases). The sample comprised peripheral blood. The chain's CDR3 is CASSPAGGAGNTIYF. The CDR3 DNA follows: TGTGCCAGCAGCCCGGCCGGCGGGGCCGGAAACACCATATATTTT.